This is a list of T cell receptor beta chains from one sample in a study of T cell repertoires in cytomegalovirus infection. TCRdb independently ran MiXCR on the reads; one entry per CDR3 protein. The sample consists of about 300,000 distinct CDR3 sequences, about a quarter of them appearing once. The sample comprised PBMCs. Receptors were obtained from a human donor in good health (CMV status not recorded). Some clones in this sample may be carry-over from other donors' samples. Each CDR3 is given with its conserved first and last residue. Fields, in order: D gene, J gene, V gene, clone size, CDR3 protein, CDR3 DNA. The D gene is left open where the match is weak. Clone size is not always given. Where it is, it says once, few, many or a class for expanded clones.

TRBD2 | TRBJ2-7 | TRBV7-2 | many | CASSSRGGLSTYEQYF | TGTGCCAGCAGTTCACGTGGGGGACTAAGCACCTACGAGCAGTACTTC
TRBD1 | TRBJ2-2 | TRBV6-5 | - | CASSVGTGGRTGELFF | TGTGCCAGCAGTGTTGGGACAGGGGGTAGGACCGGGGAGCTGTTTTTT
TRBD2 | TRBJ2-2 | TRBV11-2 | - | CASSLVAGGNTGELFF | TGTGCCAGCAGCTTAGTAGCGGGAGGGAACACCGGGGAGCTGTTTTTT
TRBD1 | TRBJ2-7 | TRBV12-3/TRBV12-4 | - | CASSFGLGQGMGEQYF | TGTGCCAGCAGTTTTGGGCTAGGACAGGGGATGGGGGAGCAGTACTTC
- | TRBJ2-6 | TRBV2 | many | CASSAGRLSGANVLTF | TGTGCCAGCAGTGCCGGACGGCTCTCTGGGGCCAACGTCCTGACTTTC
- | TRBJ2-2 | TRBV5-6 | - | CASSPTTGELFF | TGTGCCAGCAGCCCAACCACCGGGGAGCTGTTTTTT
TRBD2 | TRBJ2-1 | TRBV6-4 | few | CASSVLAGAGDEQFF | TGTGCCAGCAGTGTGCTAGCGGGAGCCGGAGATGAGCAGTTCTTC
- | TRBJ2-1 | TRBV29-1 | - | CSAQGSLSLSYNEQFF | TGCAGCGCTCAGGGGTCTCTTTCACTCTCCTACAATGAGCAGTTCTTC
- | TRBJ2-2 | TRBV6-2/TRBV6-3 | - | CASSYDRSTGELFF | TGTGCCAGCAGTTATGACAGAAGCACCGGGGAGCTGTTTTTT
- | TRBJ2-2 | TRBV19 | - | CASSTQGGYTGELFF | TGTGCCAGTAGTACCCAGGGAGGTTACACCGGGGAGCTGTTTTTT
TRBD2 | TRBJ2-1 | TRBV7-2 | - | CASSLSGGGQFF | TGTGCCAGCAGCCTTAGCGGGGGGGGGCAGTTCTTC
- | TRBJ1-5 | TRBV12-3/TRBV12-4 | few | CASTRDGYQPQHF | TGTGCCAGCACCAGGGACGGTTATCAGCCCCAGCATTTT
- | TRBJ2-2 | TRBV7-2 | many | CASTRPGRRATGELFF | TGTGCCAGCACCCGTCCCGGGCGCCGTGCCACCGGGGAGCTGTTTTTT
- | TRBJ1-1 | TRBV15 | - | CATSRGFVGGGTEAFF | TGTGCCACCAGCAGAGGGTTCGTGGGGGGGGGGACTGAAGCTTTCTTT
TRBD2 | TRBJ2-7 | TRBV6-8 | - | CASSFSGSPFGEQYF | TGTGCCAGCAGTTTTAGCGGGAGCCCCTTCGGCGAGCAGTACTTC
TRBD2 | TRBJ2-3 | TRBV6-2/TRBV6-3 | few | CASSHIAGIADTQYF | TGTGCCAGCAGTCACATAGCGGGAATTGCAGATACGCAGTATTTT
- | TRBJ2-1 | TRBV6-2/TRBV6-3 | - | CASSLRQSSYNEQFF | TGTGCCAGCAGTTTAAGACAGAGTTCCTACAATGAGCAGTTCTTC
- | TRBJ1-6 | TRBV2 | few | CASKKEPSYNSPLHF | TGTGCCAGCAAGAAGGAACCCTCCTATAATTCACCCCTCCACTTT
- | TRBJ2-7 | TRBV28 | many | CASSRPLQGSYEQYF | TGTGCCAGCAGTCGACCTTTACAGGGATCCTACGAGCAGTACTTC
- | TRBJ1-2 | TRBV12-3/TRBV12-4 | many | CASSSYYGYTF | TGTGCCAGCAGTTCGTACTATGGCTACACCTTC
- | TRBJ2-5 | TRBV19 | - | CASSLSGLLGAETQYF | TGTGCCAGTAGTCTCTCGGGACTTCTGGGGGCAGAGACCCAGTACTTC
- | TRBJ2-5 | TRBV20-1 | - | CSARDPLAGEPQYF | TGCAGTGCTAGAGACCCACTAGCCGGGGAGCCCCAGTACTTC
TRBD2 | TRBJ2-1 | TRBV4-2 | few | CASSRNSRKRDHNEQFF | TGTGCCAGCAGCCGTAATAGCAGGAAGCGGGACCACAATGAGCAGTTCTTC
- | TRBJ2-1 | TRBV7-2 | many | CASSSGRDYNEQFF | TGTGCCAGCAGCTCCGGACGGGATTACAATGAGCAGTTCTTC
TRBD1 | TRBJ1-1 | TRBV28 | - | CASNTGGAGAFF | TGTGCCAGCAATACAGGGGGCGCGGGGGCTTTCTTT
TRBD2 | TRBJ2-2 | TRBV20-1 | few | CSARDLRVERDVSNTGELFF | TGCAGTGCTAGAGATCTTCGAGTGGAGCGGGACGTTTCGAACACCGGGGAGCTGTTTTTT
- | TRBJ1-1 | TRBV28 | many | CASSVIPMNTEAFF | TGTGCCAGCAGTGTTATTCCAATGAACACTGAAGCTTTCTTT
- | TRBJ1-2 | TRBV20-1 | few | CSAKGDTSNGYTF | TGCAGTGCTAAAGGGGACACCTCGAATGGCTACACCTTC
TRBD1 | TRBJ2-5 | TRBV30 | few | CACTGGVQETQYF | TGTGCCTGCACAGGGGGCGTCCAAGAGACCCAGTACTTC
- | TRBJ2-7 | TRBV7-9 | - | CASSFTGYEQYF | TGTGCCAGCAGCTTCACTGGCTACGAGCAGTACTTC
TRBD1 | TRBJ2-7 | TRBV20-1 | - | CSARGEGQVASEQYF | TGCAGTGCTAGAGGAGAGGGACAGGTTGCGTCCGAGCAGTACTTC
- | TRBJ1-5 | TRBV28 | few | CASSFRGPGPQPQHF | TGTGCCAGCAGTTTTCGAGGGCCCGGACCTCAGCCCCAGCATTTT
- | TRBJ2-6 | TRBV10-3 | - | CAISESTGANVLTF | TGTGCCATCAGTGAGTCGACTGGGGCCAACGTCCTGACTTTC
- | TRBJ2-5 | TRBV6-8 | - | CASSYSELAVAETQYF | TGTGCCAGCAGTTACTCAGAACTAGCAGTAGCAGAGACCCAGTACTTC
- | TRBJ2-7 | TRBV7-8 | few | CASSPELGSGEQYF | TGTGCCAGCAGCCCGGAGCTGGGATCAGGGGAGCAGTACTTC
TRBD2 | TRBJ2-7 | TRBV29-1 | - | CSVVTRGGYYEQYF | TGCAGCGTTGTGACCCGGGGGGGCTACTACGAGCAGTACTTC
- | TRBJ2-3 | TRBV2 | - | CASSDRPPGFTDTQYF | TGTGCCAGCAGTGATAGGCCGCCGGGATTCACAGATACGCAGTATTTT
- | TRBJ2-3 | TRBV5-1 | once | CASSLTSGTDTQYF | TGCGCCAGCAGCTTAACTAGTGGGACAGATACGCAGTATTTT
- | TRBJ1-3 | TRBV7-2 | many | CASSLAGTPGNTIYF | TGTGCCAGCAGCTTAGCCGGGACGCCTGGAAACACCATATATTTT
TRBD1 | TRBJ2-7 | TRBV7-2 | - | CASSSPDRANYEQYF | TGTGCCAGCAGCTCCCCGGACAGGGCGAACTACGAGCAGTACTTC
- | TRBJ1-1 | TRBV27 | many | CASSLRPRTEAFF | TGTGCCAGCAGTTTAAGACCAAGGACTGAAGCTTTCTTT
- | TRBJ1-5 | TRBV6-1 | few | CASSQTGVSNQPQHF | TGTGCCAGCAGCCAGACGGGAGTTAGCAATCAGCCCCAGCATTTT
- | TRBJ2-5 | TRBV7-2 | many | CASSFGQRETQYF | TGTGCCAGCAGCTTCGGACAGAGGGAGACCCAGTACTTC
- | TRBJ2-7 | TRBV6-5 | few | CASSSTPPGDYEQYF | TGTGCCAGCAGTTCCACACCTCCAGGGGACTACGAGCAGTACTTC
- | TRBJ1-5 | TRBV6-1 | - | CASKEGGSLGPQHF | TGTGCCAGCAAGGAGGGTGGCAGCCTGGGGCCCCAGCATTTT
- | TRBJ2-3 | TRBV28 | many | CASSPPPAGTDTQYF | TGTGCCAGCAGTCCCCCCCCCGCTGGCACAGATACGCAGTATTTT
- | TRBJ1-1 | TRBV20-1 | - | CSARGPNTEAFF | TGCAGTGCTAGGGGACCTAACACTGAAGCTTTCTTT